Sequencing of this T cell receptor beta chain was carried out in a study of T cells after yellow fever vaccination. Germline values: CDR1 SGHDN, CDR2 FVKESK. CDR3 length: 13 amino acids. Trimming cost V 4 bases and J 4 bases, with 9 bases left between them. Turning to this clonotype: Its antigen is currently unknown.

The study made its TCR cDNA through 5'RACE template switching. That step introduced a universal primer site along with UMIs. From the 5' RACE reads, TCRdb called clonotypes with MiXCR, one entry per CDR3 protein. The data contain about 330,000 distinct CDR3 sequences, roughly 4.3% of them singletons. General study results and limits: Abundant bulk-derived clonotypes could contaminate FACS-sorted repertoires.

The sequencing here drew on PBMCs, taken 5 days after the yellow fever booster vaccination. This chain joins TRBV14 and TRBJ2-3; no firm D call. This TCR came from a man between 18 and 35 years old who received the YFV17D yellow fever vaccine. The CDR3 is CASSLARSDTQYF. In DNA form, the CDR3 reads TGTGCCAGCAGCCTCGCGAGGTCAGATACGCAGTATTTT.